The 16 T cell receptor beta chains below come from one sample, sequenced in a study of regulatory T cells in long-lasting Graves disease. Time point in this sample: newly diagnosed GD, antithyroid drugs for less than 3 months. PBMC RNA served as the TCR library source. CDR3 regions were amplified by Arm-PCR using iRepertoire HTBI primers to build TCR beta libraries. TCRdb re-called the multiplex PCR reads through MiXCR, storing one row per CDR3 protein. This sample has about 460,000 distinct CDR3 sequences; 12% to 15% occur once, and the top ten carry approximately 17%. These data were also filed under a second study, of T cells in Graves' hyperthyroidism and ophthalmopathy.

The material was peripheral blood mononuclear cells (PBMCs), obtained at new diagnosis, from a patient treated with antithyroid drugs. The receptors were sampled from a woman in her 50s with Graves disease.

This clonotype has at least ten counts. This chain connects TRBV6-9 to TRBJ2-1; 8 positions agree with TRBD1. The junction had 4 bases not matched to a gene; V was cut back by 3 bases and J by 0 bases. The length of the CDR3 is 16 residues. CDR1 is MNHGY and CDR2 is SVAAGI in the germline V gene. CDR3 in DNA: TGTGCCAGCAGTTACTCAGGACAGGGCTCCTACAATGAGCAGTTCTTC. Protein: CASSYSGQGSYNEQFF.

In its sample, this clonotype was seen a few times. This may stem from a read error, because a much larger clone lies one nucleotide away. The missing conserved phenylalanine or tryptophan at the end of this CDR3 makes a read error likely. The rearrangement joins TRBV5-1 to TRBJ1-1; D unresolved. The V gene lost 0 bases and the J gene lost 1 base, with 7 bases spanning the gap. This CDR3 is built from 14 residues. Germline CDR1 is SGHRS and CDR2 is YFSETQ. CDR3 amino acids: CASSLAPANTEAFS. For the CDR3, the DNA is TGCGCCAGCAGCTTGGCTCCAGCGAACACTGAAGCTTTCTCT.

This clonotype occurred many times. CDR3 in amino acids: CASSPGLANNEQFF. CDR3 DNA sequence: TGTGCCAGCAGTCCGGGACTAGCGAATAATGAGCAGTTCTTC. V usage is TRBV6-1 and J usage is TRBJ2-1; 10 bases agree with TRBD2. CDR1 and CDR2 from the germline V gene are MNHNS and SASEGT. This CDR3 has 14 residues. The V gene end was trimmed by 5 bases and the J gene end by 7 bases; junction bases not matched to a gene: 5.

This chain links TRBV6-2 or TRBV6-3 with TRBJ2-1; 7 positions match TRBD1. The V gene's germline CDR1 is MNHEY and CDR2 SVGEGT. With 6 bases clipped from V and 6 bases from J, the junction kept 14 bases outside the gene matches. The CDR3 length is 16 residues. The CDR3 nucleotides read TGTGCCAGCAGCGACTCCGAGACAGGGATGGTCAATGAGCAGTTCTTC. Its translation is CASSDSETGMVNEQFF.

Many counts were recorded for this clonotype. The chain carries TRBV5-5 and TRBJ1-1, with TRBD1 matching 8 bases. The germline V gene has CDR1 SGHKS and CDR2 YYEKEE (reference sequence). This CDR3 comprises 17 residues. After removal of 4 bases from V and 4 bases from J, the junction contained 15 bases not matched to a gene. The CDR3, as DNA: TGTGCCAGCAGCATCCGGGACAGGCTTCGGGGAGCCACTGAAGCTTTCTTT. This gives the protein CASSIRDRLRGATEAFF.

The chain recombines TRBV24-1 with TRBJ1-2; 7 nucleotides match TRBD1. J gave up 1 base and V 7 bases, and 11 bases lay outside the gene matches. The length of the CDR3 is 16 residues. Germline V lookup: CDR1 KGHDR, CDR2 SFDVKD. The CDR3 protein is CATRETGSLLNYGYTF. Here the CDR3 DNA reads TGTGCCACCAGGGAGACAGGGTCCCTCCTTAACTATGGCTACACCTTC.

This rearrangement joins TRBV6-5 to TRBJ2-1; D uncertain. The V gene's germline CDR1 is MNHEY and CDR2 SVGAGI. Trimming removed 0 bases from V and 5 bases from J, with 11 bases in between. There are 15 residues in the CDR3. CDR3 bases: TGTGCCAGCAGTTACTCCTTAACGGGCGACAATGAGCAGTTCTTC. This codes for CASSYSLTGDNEQFF.

This clonotype showed up just a few times. The V call is TRBV2, the J call TRBJ2-7; the D call may be TRBD1 or TRBD2 (5 bases each). Between the trimmed V and J ends, which lost 4 bases and 4 bases, there was a span of 8 bases. The CDR3 has 12 residues. Germline V gene lookup returns CDR1 SNHLY and CDR2 FYNNEI. Here the CDR3 reads CASSGDVYEQYF. The CDR3 DNA reads TGTGCCAGCAGTGGGGACGTTTACGAGCAGTACTTC.

In this sample, this clonotype turned up many times. V usage is TRBV19 and J usage is TRBJ1-1, with a possible D match to TRBD1 (5 bases). The germline V gene encodes CDR1 LNHDA and CDR2 SQIVND (reference sequence). Between the trimmed V and J ends, which lost 7 bases and 5 bases, there was a span of 17 bases. CDR3 size: 14 residues. The CDR3 DNA sequence: TGTGCCAGTAACACCGGAGGGGTGGAAACTGAAGCTTTCTTT. Encoded protein: CASNTGGVETEAFF.

This clonotype turned up a few times. The J gene is TRBJ2-2, the V gene TRBV12-3 or TRBV12-4, with TRBD2 as a possible D gene (6 bases). This CDR3 is built from 18 residues. V lost 8 bases, J lost 2 bases, and 24 bases lay in between. The CDR3 bases are TGTGCCAGCGGCAAACAACTAGCCCCATCAATAAACACCGGGGAGCTGTTTTTT. This gives the protein CASGKQLAPSINTGELFF.

A few counts support this clonotype. The J gene is TRBJ2-1, the V gene TRBV5-6; 14 bases are shared with TRBD2. CDR3 size: 12 residues. The V gene's germline CDR1 is SGHDT and CDR2 YYEEEE. After removal of 4 bases from V and 16 bases from J, the junction contained 4 bases not matched to a gene. The CDR3 sequence: CASSQGLAGVFF. CDR3 in DNA: TGTGCCAGCAGCCAGGGACTAGCGGGAGTTTTCTTC.

Here the CDR3 reads CASRVSGRNEQYF. CDR3 DNA: TGCGCCAGCAGGGTTAGCGGGAGAAACGAGCAGTACTTC. The J gene is TRBJ2-7, the V gene TRBV5-1; 9 nucleotides agree with TRBD2. The CDR3 runs to 13 residues. CDR1 is SGHRS, CDR2 YFSETQ, per germline. Trimming took 5 bases from V and 5 from J; bases not matched to a gene: 5.

This clonotype has only a few counts. One end of the junction does not line up with germline, which may come from a read error. The chain employs TRBV28 and TRBJ2-1; no clear D gene. CDR3 length: 13 amino acids. Germline CDR1 is MDHEN and CDR2 is SYDVKM. The CDR3 region has the DNA TGTGCCAGCAGTTTATCGCCCAGGAATGGGCAGTTCTTC. Translation: CASSLSPRNGQFF.

This clonotype was counted a single time. A much larger clone is a single base away; this may be a read error. CDR3 protein: CSARAGTNVYEQFF. CDR3 in DNA: TGCAGTGCTAGAGCCGGGACCAATGTCTACGAGCAGTTCTTC. This sequence joins TRBV20-1 and TRBJ2-1; D possibly uses TRBD1 or TRBD2 (5 bases each). Germline loops: CDR1 DFQATT, CDR2 SNEGSKA (reference sequence). Trimming removed 1 base at V and 10 bases at J, with 17 bases between. The CDR3 runs 14 residues.

This clonotype was seen repeatedly, ten times or more. The DNA of the CDR3 is TGTGCCAGCACCCAACAGGGTAGAGGAGGCACAGATACGCAGTATTTT. It translates to CASTQQGRGGTDTQYF. The rearrangement joins TRBV27 to TRBJ2-3; D is perhaps TRBD1 (6 bases). The CDR3 spans 16 residues. Germline assignment: CDR1 MNHEY and CDR2 SMNVEV (reference sequence). Trimming shortened V by 7 bases and J by 1 base, and 18 bases separated the two germline ends.

This clonotype was detected many times. V and J are TRBV3-1 and TRBJ1-2, with D maybe TRBD1 (6 bases). The CDR3 consists of 14 residues. V shed 0 bases and J shed 3 bases, with 8 bases lying between them. Germline V gene sequence: CDR1 LGHDT, CDR2 YNNKEL (reference sequence). The CDR3 nucleotides read TGTGCCAGCAGCCAAGAGACAGGAGACTATGGCTACACCTTC. Residues: CASSQETGDYGYTF.